Listed below are T cell receptor beta chains from one sample, sequenced in a study of response to subunit inactivated influenza vaccine. In TCRdb, the RT-PCR reads were re-called with MiXCR into one record per CDR3 protein. Of approximately 480,000 distinct CDR3 sequences in the sample, 11% were seen once. Sequenced material: PBMCs from blood, taken roughly 45 days after vaccination. The receptors here all came from a man aged 50 or older who received an inactivated influenza vaccine. Each CDR3 is given with its conserved first and last residue. A D gene is named only where the DNA matches it firmly. For some rows the clone size is stated as once, few or many, or as a class when expanded; others skip it.

size	V	D	J	CDR3	DNA
many	TRBV6-5	-	TRBJ1-5	CASSYSGGQGQPQHF	TGTGCCAGCAGTTACTCGGGGGGGCAGGGTCAGCCCCAGCATTTT
many	TRBV3-1	-	TRBJ2-1	CASSQDPGGVNEQFF	TGTGCCAGCAGCCAAGATCCCGGAGGGGTGAATGAGCAGTTCTTC
few	TRBV28	TRBD2	TRBJ2-1	CASSLGLAGPNEQFF	TGTGCCAGCAGTCTGGGACTAGCGGGGCCCAATGAGCAGTTCTTC
-	TRBV11-2	TRBD2	TRBJ2-1	CASSLNSGEEFNNEQFF	TGTGCCAGCAGCTTAAATAGCGGGGAGGAATTTAACAATGAGCAGTTCTTC
many	TRBV12-3/TRBV12-4	-	TRBJ1-5	CASSLALGQPQHF	TGTGCCAGCAGTTTAGCGCTAGGTCAGCCCCAGCATTTT
-	TRBV15	-	TRBJ1-5	CATSRTTGYSNQPQHF	TGTGCCACCAGCAGGACGACAGGTTATAGCAATCAGCCCCAGCATTTT
many	TRBV27	-	TRBJ1-5	CASSLVGGNQPQHF	TGTGCCAGCAGTTTGGTGGGGGGCAATCAGCCCCAGCATTTT
-	TRBV20-1	-	TRBJ2-5	CSARWAGGETQYF	TGCAGTGCTAGGTGGGCCGGAGGAGAGACCCAGTACTTC
few	TRBV4-1	-	TRBJ2-1	CASSQDYKGIGEQFF	TGCGCCAGCAGCCAAGATTATAAGGGAATAGGTGAGCAGTTCTTC
few	TRBV4-1	-	TRBJ1-5	CASSQVGIRQPQHF	TGCGCCAGCAGCCAAGTAGGGATCAGGCAGCCCCAGCATTTT
-	TRBV6-4	TRBD1	TRBJ2-3	CASSEWDRDTDTQYF	TGTGCCAGCAGTGAGTGGGACAGGGACACAGATACGCAGTATTTT
few	TRBV7-2	TRBD2	TRBJ2-3	CASSLGLAGDPSYF	TGTGCCAGCAGCTTAGGACTAGCGGGGGACCCCTCGTATTTT
-	TRBV29-1	TRBD1	TRBJ1-5	CSVRQGEAQPQHF	TGCAGCGTCCGACAGGGGGAGGCTCAGCCCCAGCATTTT
few	TRBV5-1	-	TRBJ2-3	CASSLGRYTDTQYF	TGCGCCAGCAGCTTGGGAAGGTACACAGATACGCAGTATTTT
-	TRBV12-3/TRBV12-4	-	TRBJ1-1	CASSLRLTGTEAFF	TGTGCCAGCAGTTTAAGGTTAACAGGCACTGAAGCTTTCTTT
-	TRBV10-3	TRBD1	TRBJ2-6	CAITDRGLGANVLTF	TGTGCCATCACCGACAGGGGGCTAGGGGCCAACGTCCTGACTTTC
few	TRBV20-1	TRBD1	TRBJ1-4	CSARSGTGGEKLFF	TGCAGTGCTAGATCCGGGACAGGGGGTGAAAAACTGTTTTTT
-	TRBV19	TRBD2	TRBJ2-2	CASSTGTRAGELFF	TGTGCCAGTAGTACCGGGACTAGGGCTGGGGAGCTGTTTTTT
-	TRBV7-9	TRBD2	TRBJ2-5	CASSLGLAGGWQETQYF	TGTGCCAGCAGCCTGGGACTAGCGGGAGGTTGGCAAGAGACCCAGTACTTC
-	TRBV3-1	-	TRBJ1-2	CALKTGLYGYTF	TGTGCTCTAAAGACAGGTCTCTATGGCTACACCTTC
few	TRBV3-1	-	TRBJ2-1	CASSDSGVYNEQFF	TGTGCCAGTAGTGACAGCGGAGTATACAATGAGCAGTTCTTC
-	TRBV5-4	-	TRBJ1-4	CASSLKEEKLFF	TGTGCCAGCAGCTTAAAGGAAGAAAAACTGTTTTTT
-	TRBV12-3/TRBV12-4	TRBD1	TRBJ2-7	CASSPADRGSSSYEQYF	TGTGCCAGCAGTCCCGCGGACAGGGGGTCGAGCTCCTACGAGCAGTACTTC
-	TRBV3-1	-	TRBJ2-5	CASSQSWIDKETQYF	TGTGCCAGCAGCCAATCTTGGATCGATAAAGAGACCCAGTACTTC
many	TRBV29-1	-	TRBJ2-1	CSVPLQLSYNEQFF	TGCAGCGTGCCCTTACAGTTATCCTACAATGAGCAGTTCTTC
many	TRBV4-2	-	TRBJ2-7	CASSQDRVAYEQYF	TGTGCCAGCAGCCAAGATAGGGTTGCATACGAGCAGTACTTC
few	TRBV15	TRBD2	TRBJ2-1	CATSRASGSQFF	TGTGCCACCAGCAGAGCTAGCGGGAGTCAGTTCTTC
few	TRBV7-2	TRBD1	TRBJ1-1	CASSLIPGGAEAFF	TGTGCCAGCAGCTTAATTCCAGGGGGGGCTGAAGCTTTCTTT
-	TRBV7-9	TRBD2	TRBJ2-7	CASSFSGGTSVYEQYF	TGTGCCAGCAGCTTTAGTGGGGGGACTAGCGTCTACGAGCAGTACTTC
-	TRBV4-2	TRBD2	TRBJ2-5	CASSQEPAGVGETQYF	TGTGCCAGCAGCCAAGAACCAGCGGGGGTAGGGGAGACCCAGTACTTC
many	TRBV7-2	-	TRBJ1-5	CASSLAGRNQPQHF	TGTGCCAGCAGCTTAGCAGGACGCAATCAGCCCCAGCATTTT
once	TRBV15	-	TRBJ2-7	CATSQSRYLATYEQYF	TGTGCCACCAGCCAAAGCCGATACCTGGCGACCTACGAGCAGTACTTC
-	TRBV5-1	TRBD2	TRBJ2-1	CASSLASGGRDEQFF	TGCGCCAGCAGCTTGGCAAGCGGGGGGAGAGATGAGCAGTTCTTC
-	TRBV20-1	-	TRBJ2-2	CSARAHVTQDGKNTGELFF	TGCAGTGCTAGAGCGCATGTGACTCAGGACGGAAAAAACACCGGGGAGCTGTTTTTT
many	TRBV29-1	-	TRBJ2-3	CSVVTRLEDTQYF	TGCAGCGTTGTTACACGCCTAGAAGATACGCAGTATTTT
few	TRBV29-1	-	TRBJ2-3	CSVRDPGRWATDTQYF	TGCAGCGTCCGTGACCCGGGCCGTTGGGCGACAGATACGCAGTATTTT
-	TRBV20-1	-	TRBJ1-4	CSARDSREKLFF	TGCAGTGCTAGAGATTCCAGGGAAAAACTGTTTTTT
many	TRBV7-3	TRBD2	TRBJ2-7	CASSQSSGSSYEQYF	TGTGCCAGCAGCCAATCGAGCGGGAGTTCCTACGAGCAGTACTTC
-	TRBV19	-	TRBJ2-2	CASRTDGYTGELFF	TGTGCCAGTAGAACGGACGGCTACACCGGGGAGCTGTTTTTT